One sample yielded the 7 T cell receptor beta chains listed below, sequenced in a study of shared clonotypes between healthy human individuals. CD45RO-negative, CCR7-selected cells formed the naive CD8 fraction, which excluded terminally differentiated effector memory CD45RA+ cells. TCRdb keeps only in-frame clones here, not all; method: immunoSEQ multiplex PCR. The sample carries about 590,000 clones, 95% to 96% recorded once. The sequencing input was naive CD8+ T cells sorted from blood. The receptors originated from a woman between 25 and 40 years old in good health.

The CDR3 DNA is TGTGCCACCAGCAGACCGGGACAGGGAGGAAACGAGCAGTACTTC. Protein: CATSRPGQGGNEQYF. The chain links TRBV15 to TRBJ2-7; the match to TRBD1 covers 9 bases. The V segment lost 2 bases and the J segment 5 bases; nucleotides outside the gene matches: 7. The CDR3 is made up of 15 amino acids. Germline V lookup: CDR1 LNHNV, CDR2 YYDKDF (reference sequence).

Here the CDR3 reads CASSSRGARLEQYF. The CDR3 DNA reads as TGTGCCAGCAGTTCTAGGGGGGCGCGTCTCGAGCAGTACTTC. The chain joins TRBV28 to TRBJ2-7; D is possibly TRBD1 or TRBD2 (6 bases each). The CDR3 loop spans 14 amino acids. Per germline, CDR1 MDHEN and CDR2 SYDVKM. V was clipped by 4 bases and J by 6 bases, with 16 bases between them.

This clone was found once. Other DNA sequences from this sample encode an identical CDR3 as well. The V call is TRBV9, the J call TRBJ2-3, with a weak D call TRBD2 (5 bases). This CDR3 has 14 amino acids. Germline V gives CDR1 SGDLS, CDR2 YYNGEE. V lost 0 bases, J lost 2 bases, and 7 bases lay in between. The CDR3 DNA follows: TGTGCCAGCAGCGTAGTGCGGGCCACAGATACGCAGTATTTT. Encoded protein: CASSVVRATDTQYF.

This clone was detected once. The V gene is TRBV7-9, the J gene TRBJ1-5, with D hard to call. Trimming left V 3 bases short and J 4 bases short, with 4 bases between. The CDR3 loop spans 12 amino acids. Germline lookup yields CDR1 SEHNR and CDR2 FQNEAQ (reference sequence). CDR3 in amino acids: CASSLVNQPQHF. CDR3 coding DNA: TGTGCCAGCAGCTTGGTAAATCAGCCCCAGCATTTT.

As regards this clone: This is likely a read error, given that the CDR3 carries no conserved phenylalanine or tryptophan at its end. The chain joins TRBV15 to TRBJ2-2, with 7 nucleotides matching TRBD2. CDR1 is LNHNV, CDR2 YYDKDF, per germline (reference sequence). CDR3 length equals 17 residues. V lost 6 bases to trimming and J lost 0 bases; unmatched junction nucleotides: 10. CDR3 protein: CATRLLSGPANTGELFL. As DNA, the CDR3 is TGTGCCACCAGATTACTTAGCGGGCCAGCGAACACCGGGGAGCTGTTTCTT.

CDR3 residues: CASSRILAGGSSYEQYF. Written as DNA, the CDR3 is TGTGCCAGCAGTCGAATACTAGCGGGAGGGAGCTCCTACGAGCAGTACTTC. The rearrangement uses TRBV27 and TRBJ2-7, with 13 bases identical to TRBD2. The CDR3 totals 17 residues. Germline V lookup: CDR1 MNHEY, CDR2 SMNVEV (reference sequence). V was clipped by 5 bases and J by 0 bases; unmatched bases: 7.

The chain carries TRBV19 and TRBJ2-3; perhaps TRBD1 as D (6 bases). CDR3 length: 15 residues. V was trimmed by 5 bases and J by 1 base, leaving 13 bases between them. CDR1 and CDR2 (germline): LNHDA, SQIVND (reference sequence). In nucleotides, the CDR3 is TGTGCCAGTAGTGGCCCGGACAGCGGCACAGATACGCAGTATTTT. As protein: CASSGPDSGTDTQYF.